This entry lists 6 T cell receptor beta chains sequenced from one sample in a study of T cells expressing NK-cell markers. From its re-call of the 5' RACE reads, TCRdb lists each CDR3 protein once, without DNA. The listing records some 450,000 distinct CDR3 sequences. The sample taken for sequencing was blood T cells: a sorted CD56 or NKG2C T cell subset, CD4+ or CD8+ T cells, or bulk PBMC T cells (not recorded which). The receptors originated from a woman between 18 and 75 years old in good health.

The chain combines TRBV7-8 with TRBJ2-1; TCRdb gives TRBD1 as the D gene, but with no DNA this cannot be confirmed. CDR1 and CDR2 (germline): SGHVS, FQNEAQ. CDR3 length: 15 amino acids. The CDR3 loop reads CASQPLGDSYNEQFF. The entire variable domain, with the rest obtained from reference TRBV7-8 and TRBJ2-1, is as follows: GAGVSQSPRYKVAKRGQDVALRCDPISGHVSLFWYQQALGQGPEFLTYFQNEAQLDKSGLPSDRFFAERPEGSVSTLKIQRTQQEDSAVYLCASQPLGDSYNEQFFGPGTRLTVL.

V gene TRBV15 combines with J gene TRBJ2-1. The CDR3 loop spans 13 amino acids. Germline V lookup: CDR1 LNHNV, CDR2 YYDKDF (reference sequence). The CDR3 sequence is CATSRDNHNEQFF.

The chain joins TRBV28 to TRBJ2-3. The length of the CDR3 is 14 residues. Germline V gene lookup returns CDR1 MDHEN and CDR2 SYDVKM. The CDR3 sequence: CASSFAGDTDTQYF.

The genes are TRBV5-1 and TRBJ1-4; TCRdb reports TRBD1, a call that lacks DNA to check it against. The CDR3 runs 14 residues. The germline V gene encodes CDR1 SGHRS and CDR2 YFSETQ. This CDR3 reads CASSRELGAEKLFF.

This chain links TRBV4-3 with TRBJ1-1. CDR1 and CDR2 from the germline V gene are LGHNA and YSLEER. This CDR3 has 14 residues. Here the CDR3 reads CASSQVGGKTEAFF.

This rearrangement joins TRBV20-1 to TRBJ1-5; with no DNA, the TCRdb D assignment of TRBD1 cannot be verified. Germline V gives CDR1 DFQATT, CDR2 SNEGSKA (reference sequence). CDR3 size: 15 residues. The CDR3 sequence: CSARGGQGESQPQHF.